This TCR beta chain originates from a study of T cells in Graves' hyperthyroidism and ophthalmopathy. Study results and limitations: The model identified upcoming ophthalmopathy a median approximately six months ahead of onset. A 13 V-J signature model discriminated ophthalmopathy versus stable hyperthyroidism.

Germline CDR1 reads SGHAT; CDR2 reads FQDESV (reference sequence). Trimming shortened V by 7 bases and J by 0 bases, and 16 bases separated the two germline ends. This CDR3 has 15 amino acids. In its sample, this clonotype was seen many times. Its antigen is not identified. There were TCR beta CDR3 regions amplified from RNA transcripts. HTBI primers were employed in a first-round RT-PCR of the TCR CDR3. TCRdb processed the multiplex PCR reads anew with MiXCR; each CDR3 protein has one entry. The table includes about 380,000 distinct CDR3 sequences, roughly 14% detected once. The sample consisted of blood. This TCR derives from a woman aged 55 to 70 with Graves' hyperthyroidism. This sequence joins TRBV11-1 and TRBJ2-7, with D perhaps TRBD1 or TRBD2 (5 bases each). Here the CDR3 DNA reads TGTGCCAGCACCACCAGCCATGGGACCTCCTACGAGCAGTACTTC. This sequence encodes CASTTSHGTSYEQYF.